A single sample is the source of the 3 T cell receptor beta chains below, sequenced in a study of cytomegalovirus exposure and HLA in healthy donors. Amplification used 60 Vbeta primers and 13 Jbeta primers. Measured with immunoSEQ multiplex PCR; TCRdb has only the in-frame clones, and not every one. Of 160,000 or so clones in the sample, approximately 80% are singletons; the top ten hold more than 0.4%. The sample consisted of PBMCs. These receptors originate from a woman aged 50 to 60 in good health and CMV-seronegative.

The chain joins TRBV5-6 to TRBJ1-2, with unresolved D. Germline loops: CDR1 SGHDT, CDR2 YYEEEE. The CDR3 has 11 residues. V was shortened by 2 bases and J by 7 bases, with 6 bases between the two germline ends. Here the CDR3 reads CASSFSSGYTF. CDR3 nucleotides: TGTGCCAGCAGCTTCTCCAGTGGCTACACCTTC.

The chain has TRBV19 and TRBJ2-5, with D possibly being TRBD2 (7 bases). V was pared by 2 bases and J by 5 bases, with 18 bases between. Germline V gene lookup returns CDR1 LNHDA and CDR2 SQIVND (reference sequence). This CDR3 contains 16 residues. CDR3 sequence (DNA): TGTGCCAGTAGTATAAGGGAGGGTACAGGACAGGAGACCCAGTACTTC. Translation gives CASSIREGTGQETQYF.

The sample holds one count of this clone. V usage is TRBV6-4 and J usage is TRBJ1-1; no firm D call. The CDR3 covers 15 residues. CDR1 is MRHNA, CDR2 SNTAGT, per germline. The V and J ends lost 4 bases and 1 base respectively, with 13 bases between them. The CDR3 here is CASSVSYTENTEAFF. Here the CDR3 DNA reads TGTGCCAGCAGTGTTTCCTATACAGAGAACACTGAAGCTTTCTTT.